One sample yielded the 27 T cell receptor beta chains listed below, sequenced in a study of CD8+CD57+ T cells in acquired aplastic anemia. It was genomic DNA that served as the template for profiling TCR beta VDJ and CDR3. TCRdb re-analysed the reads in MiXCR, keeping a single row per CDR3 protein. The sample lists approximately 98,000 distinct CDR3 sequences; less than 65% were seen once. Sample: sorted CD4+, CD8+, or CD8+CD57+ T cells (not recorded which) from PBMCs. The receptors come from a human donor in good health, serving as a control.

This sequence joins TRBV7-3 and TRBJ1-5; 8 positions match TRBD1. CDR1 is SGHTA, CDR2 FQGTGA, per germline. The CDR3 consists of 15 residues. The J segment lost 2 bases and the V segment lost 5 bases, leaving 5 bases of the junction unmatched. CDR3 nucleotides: TGTGCCAGCAGCGTCACAGGGGGTGGCAATCAGCCCCAGCATTTT. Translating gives CASSVTGGGNQPQHF.

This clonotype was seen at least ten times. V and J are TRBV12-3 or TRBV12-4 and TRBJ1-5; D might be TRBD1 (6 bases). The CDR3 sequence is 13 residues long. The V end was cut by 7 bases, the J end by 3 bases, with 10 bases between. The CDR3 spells CASKRTDNQPQHF. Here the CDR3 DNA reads TGTGCCAGCAAGCGGACAGACAATCAGCCCCAGCATTTT.

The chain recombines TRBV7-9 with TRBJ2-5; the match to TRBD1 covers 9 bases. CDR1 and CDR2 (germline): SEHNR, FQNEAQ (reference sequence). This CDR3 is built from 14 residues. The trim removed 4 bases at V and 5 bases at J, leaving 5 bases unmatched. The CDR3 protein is CASSYDRGVETQYF. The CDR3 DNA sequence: TGTGCCAGCAGCTACGACAGGGGGGTGGAGACCCAGTACTTC.

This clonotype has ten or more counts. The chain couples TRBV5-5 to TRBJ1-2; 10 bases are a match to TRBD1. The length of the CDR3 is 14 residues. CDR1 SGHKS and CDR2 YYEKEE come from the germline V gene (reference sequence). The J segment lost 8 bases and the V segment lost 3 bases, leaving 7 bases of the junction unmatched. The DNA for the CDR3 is TGTGCCAGCAGCTGGGGGACAGGGGCGGAGGGCTACACCTTC. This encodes CASSWGTGAEGYTF.

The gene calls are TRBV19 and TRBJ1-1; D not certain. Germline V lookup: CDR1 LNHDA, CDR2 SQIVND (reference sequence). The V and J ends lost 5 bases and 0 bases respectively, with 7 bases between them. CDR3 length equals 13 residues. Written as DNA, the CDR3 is TGTGCCAGTAGTCAGACTTTGAACACTGAAGCTTTCTTT. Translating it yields CASSQTLNTEAFF.

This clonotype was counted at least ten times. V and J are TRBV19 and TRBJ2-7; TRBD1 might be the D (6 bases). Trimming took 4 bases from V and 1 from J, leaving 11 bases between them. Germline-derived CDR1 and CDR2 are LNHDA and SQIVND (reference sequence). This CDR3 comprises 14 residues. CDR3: CASSTGTISYEQYF. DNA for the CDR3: TGTGCCAGTAGTACCGGGACAATATCCTACGAGCAGTACTTC.

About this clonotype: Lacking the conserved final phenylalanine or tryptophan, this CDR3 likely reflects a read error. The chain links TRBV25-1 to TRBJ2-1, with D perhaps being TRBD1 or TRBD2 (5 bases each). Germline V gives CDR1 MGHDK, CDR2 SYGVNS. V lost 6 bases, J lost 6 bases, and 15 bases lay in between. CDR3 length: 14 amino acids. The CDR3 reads CASSLYGTGNEQFS. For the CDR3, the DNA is TGTGCCAGCAGCTTGTACGGGACGGGCAATGAGCAGTTCTCC.

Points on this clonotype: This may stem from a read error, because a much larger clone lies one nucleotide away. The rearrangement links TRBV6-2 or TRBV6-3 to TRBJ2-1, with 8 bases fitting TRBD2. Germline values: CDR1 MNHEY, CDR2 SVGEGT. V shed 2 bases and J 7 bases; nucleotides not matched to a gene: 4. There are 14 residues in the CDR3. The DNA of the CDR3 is TGTGCCAGCAGTTACACGGGAGGGGGGAATGAGCAGTTCTTC. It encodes CASSYTGGGNEQFF.

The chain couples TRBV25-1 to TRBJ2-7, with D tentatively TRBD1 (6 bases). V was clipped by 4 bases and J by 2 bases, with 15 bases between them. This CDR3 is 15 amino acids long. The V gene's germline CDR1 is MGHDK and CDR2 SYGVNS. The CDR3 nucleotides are TGTGCCAGCAGTGGGACGGACAGTGCCACCTACGAGCAGTACTTC. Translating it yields CASSGTDSATYEQYF.

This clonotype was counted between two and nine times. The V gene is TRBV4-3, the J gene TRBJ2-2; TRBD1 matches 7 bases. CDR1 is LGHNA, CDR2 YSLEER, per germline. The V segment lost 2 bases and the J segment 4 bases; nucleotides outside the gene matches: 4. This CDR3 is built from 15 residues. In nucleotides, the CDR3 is TGCGCCAGCAGCCAAACTACAGGGGTCACCGGGGAGCTGTTTTTT. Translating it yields CASSQTTGVTGELFF.

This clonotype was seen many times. The CDR3 here is CASSIMFGGAYNEQFF. In DNA, the CDR3 is TGTGCCAGTAGTATAATGTTCGGGGGGGCGTACAATGAGCAGTTCTTC. The chain has TRBV19 and TRBJ2-1; 8 nucleotides agree with TRBD2. The V segment lost 2 bases and the J segment 4 bases; nucleotides outside the gene matches: 7. This CDR3 comprises 16 residues. Germline CDR1 and CDR2: LNHDA and SQIVND (reference sequence).

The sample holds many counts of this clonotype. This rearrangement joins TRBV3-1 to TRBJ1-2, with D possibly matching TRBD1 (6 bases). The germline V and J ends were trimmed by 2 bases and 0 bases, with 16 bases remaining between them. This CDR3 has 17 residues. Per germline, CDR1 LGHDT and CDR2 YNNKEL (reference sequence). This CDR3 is CASSQINPGDPNYGYTF. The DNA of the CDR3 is TGTGCCAGCAGCCAAATTAACCCAGGGGATCCTAACTATGGCTACACCTTC. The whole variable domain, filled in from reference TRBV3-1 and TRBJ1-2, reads DTAVSQTPKYLVTQMGNDKSIKCEQNLGHDTMYWYKQDSKKFLKIMFSYNNKELIINETVPNRFSPKSPDKAHLNLHINSLELGDSAVYFCASSQINPGDPNYGYTFGSGTRLTVV.

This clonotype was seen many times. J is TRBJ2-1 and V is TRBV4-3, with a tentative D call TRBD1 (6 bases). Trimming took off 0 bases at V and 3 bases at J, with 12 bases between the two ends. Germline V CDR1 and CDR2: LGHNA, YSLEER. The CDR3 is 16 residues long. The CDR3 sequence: CASSQDYRDNYNEQFF. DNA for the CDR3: TGCGCCAGCAGCCAAGACTACAGGGACAACTACAATGAGCAGTTCTTC.

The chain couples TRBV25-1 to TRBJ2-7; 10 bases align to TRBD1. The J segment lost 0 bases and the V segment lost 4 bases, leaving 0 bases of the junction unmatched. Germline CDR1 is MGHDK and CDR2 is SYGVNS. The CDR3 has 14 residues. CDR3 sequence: CASSGDRGSYEQYF. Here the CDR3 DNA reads TGTGCCAGCAGTGGGGACAGGGGCTCCTACGAGCAGTACTTC.

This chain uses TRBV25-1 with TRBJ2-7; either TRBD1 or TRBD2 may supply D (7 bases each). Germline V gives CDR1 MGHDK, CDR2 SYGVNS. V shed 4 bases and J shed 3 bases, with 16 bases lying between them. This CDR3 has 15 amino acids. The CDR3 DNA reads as TGTGCCAGCAGTGGGGGGGGACAGCGGATCTACGAGCAGTACTTC. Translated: CASSGGGQRIYEQYF.

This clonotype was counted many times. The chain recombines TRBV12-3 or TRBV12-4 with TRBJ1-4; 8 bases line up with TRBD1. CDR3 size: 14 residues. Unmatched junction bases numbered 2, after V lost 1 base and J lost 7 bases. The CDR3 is CASSLGTGLEKLFF. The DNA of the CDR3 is TGTGCCAGCAGTTTAGGGACAGGGCTTGAAAAACTGTTTTTT.

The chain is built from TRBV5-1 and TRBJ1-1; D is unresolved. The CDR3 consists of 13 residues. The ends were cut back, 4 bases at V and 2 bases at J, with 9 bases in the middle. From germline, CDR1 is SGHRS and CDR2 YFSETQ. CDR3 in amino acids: CASSPYRNTEAFF. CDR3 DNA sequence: TGCGCCAGCAGCCCTTACAGAAACACTGAAGCTTTCTTT. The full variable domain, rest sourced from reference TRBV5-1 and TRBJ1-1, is KAGVTQTPRYLIKTRGQQVTLSCSPISGHRSVSWYQQTPGQGLQFLFEYFSETQRNKGNFPGRFSGRQFSNSRSEMNVSTLELGDSALYLCASSPYRNTEAFFGQGTRLTVV.

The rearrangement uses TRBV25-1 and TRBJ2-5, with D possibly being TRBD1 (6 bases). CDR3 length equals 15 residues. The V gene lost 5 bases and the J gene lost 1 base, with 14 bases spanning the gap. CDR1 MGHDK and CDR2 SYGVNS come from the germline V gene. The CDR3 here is CASSRHGDTQETQYF. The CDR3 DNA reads TGTGCCAGCAGTCGACATGGGGACACCCAAGAGACCCAGTACTTC.

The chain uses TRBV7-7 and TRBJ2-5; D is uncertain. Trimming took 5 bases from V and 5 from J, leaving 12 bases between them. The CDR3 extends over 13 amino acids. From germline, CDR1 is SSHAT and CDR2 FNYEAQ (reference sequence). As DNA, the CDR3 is TGTGCCAGCAGCCCGAGGTTCGGGGAGACCCAGTACTTC. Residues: CASSPRFGETQYF.

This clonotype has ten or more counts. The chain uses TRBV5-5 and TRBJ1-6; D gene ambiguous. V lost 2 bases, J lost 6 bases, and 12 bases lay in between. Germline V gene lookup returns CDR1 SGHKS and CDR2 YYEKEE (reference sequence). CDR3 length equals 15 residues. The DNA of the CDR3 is TGTGCCAGCAGCTTAGGAGGAAAGACTAATTCACCCCTCCACTTT. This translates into CASSLGGKTNSPLHF.

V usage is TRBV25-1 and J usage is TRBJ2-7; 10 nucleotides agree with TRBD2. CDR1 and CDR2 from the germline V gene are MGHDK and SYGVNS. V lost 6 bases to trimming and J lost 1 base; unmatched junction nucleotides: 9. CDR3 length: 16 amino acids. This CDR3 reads CASSVSSGGQSYEQYF. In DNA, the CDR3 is TGTGCCAGCAGCGTATCTAGCGGGGGCCAATCCTACGAGCAGTACTTC.

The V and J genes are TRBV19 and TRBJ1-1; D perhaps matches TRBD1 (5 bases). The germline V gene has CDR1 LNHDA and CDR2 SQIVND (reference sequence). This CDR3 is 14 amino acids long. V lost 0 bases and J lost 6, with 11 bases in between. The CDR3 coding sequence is TGTGCCAGTAGTATAGAGGCAGGGCAGGCTGAAGCTTTCTTT. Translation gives CASSIEAGQAEAFF.

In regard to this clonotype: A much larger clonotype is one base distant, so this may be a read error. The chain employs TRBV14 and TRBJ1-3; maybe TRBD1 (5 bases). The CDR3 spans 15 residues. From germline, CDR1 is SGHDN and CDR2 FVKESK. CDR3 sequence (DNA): TGTGCCAGCAGCGCAGCCCGGGGCCGGGGAAACACCACATATTTT. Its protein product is CASSAARGRGNTTYF. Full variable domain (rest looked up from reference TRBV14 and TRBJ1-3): EAGVTQFPSHSVIEKGQTVTLRCDPISGHDNLYWYRRVMGKEIKFLLHFVKESKQDESGMPNNRFLAERTGGTYSTLKVQPAELEDSGVYFCASSAARGRGNTTYFGEGSWLTVV.

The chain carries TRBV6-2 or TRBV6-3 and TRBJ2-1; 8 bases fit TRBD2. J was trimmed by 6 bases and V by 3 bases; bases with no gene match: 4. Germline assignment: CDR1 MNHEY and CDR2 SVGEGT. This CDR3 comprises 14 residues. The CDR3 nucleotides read TGTGCCAGCAGTTATAACGGGGGGGCCAATGAGCAGTTCTTC. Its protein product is CASSYNGGANEQFF.

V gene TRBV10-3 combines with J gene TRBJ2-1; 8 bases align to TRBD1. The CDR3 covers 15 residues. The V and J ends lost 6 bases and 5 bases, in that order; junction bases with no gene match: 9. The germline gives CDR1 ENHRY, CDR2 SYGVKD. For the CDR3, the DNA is TGTGCCATCAGGAGACAGGGGACCTACCACAATGAGCAGTTCTTC. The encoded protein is CAIRRQGTYHNEQFF.

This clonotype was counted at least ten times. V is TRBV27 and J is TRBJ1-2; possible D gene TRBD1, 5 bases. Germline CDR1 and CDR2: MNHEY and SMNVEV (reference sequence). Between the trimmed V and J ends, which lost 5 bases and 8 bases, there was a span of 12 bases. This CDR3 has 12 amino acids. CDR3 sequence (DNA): TGTGCCAGCAGTCCAGGGCCAGAGGGCTACACCTTC. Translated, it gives CASSPGPEGYTF.

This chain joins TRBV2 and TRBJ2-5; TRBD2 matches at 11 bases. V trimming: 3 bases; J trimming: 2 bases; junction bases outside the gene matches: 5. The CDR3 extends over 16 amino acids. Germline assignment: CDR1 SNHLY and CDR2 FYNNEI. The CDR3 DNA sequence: TGTGCCAGCAGTGAGAGGGTAGCGGGGGGGCAAGAGACCCAGTACTTC. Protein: CASSERVAGGQETQYF.